Described below is a single T cell receptor beta chain sequence and its context. The count of this clone is one. The clone's antigen remains unknown. A far larger clone lies a single base away; this is likely a read error. Other DNA sequences in the sample encode the same CDR3. This sample is part of a study of shared clonotypes between healthy human individuals (TCRdb year 2020). Study-wide context: Two women and a few men aged 18 to 49 years were included in the cohort. For each donor, CD4 naive and CD4 memory were each run on three plates, CD8 naive on two plates, and CD8 memory on one plate. To estimate repertoire size and how much clonotype sharing occurs between individuals, the study deeply sequenced the blood TCR repertoires of several healthy adults. To increase sequencing depth and limit assay-specific biases, different laboratories used diverse techniques to prepare libraries and sequence TCR repertoires. Each donor's leukapheresis produced roughly between about 0.85 and 10 billion PBMCs. Study-wide conclusions, independent of this receptor: Sampling was restricted to blood, and TCR repertoires in tissues likely differ from the TCR repertoires found in blood. Higher generation probabilities were observed for clonotypes shared by all four sorted-subset donors than for non-shared clonotypes. Based on pairwise subsampling, the degree of clonotype sharing among donors was expected to be affected by sequencing depth. Because the study included only a small number of donors, the genetic and exposure-history diversity represented was limited. Incomplete sequencing was indicated by rarefaction of sorted-subset datasets, despite the large sequencing depth. Larger estimated clonotype richness was generally found for naive subsets than for memory subsets. When several donors were compared, the shared fraction of clonotypes was roughly 4.8% for naive CD4, about 4% for naive CD8, about 2.5% for memory CD4, and roughly 0.4% for memory CD8.

The donors were healthy, HIV-negative adults with no recently reported acute infections or vaccinations. Every donor was a Caucasian adult residing in Nashville, Tennessee, USA. CD4+ T cells were enriched by magnetic negative selection; naive cells were then positively selected on CD45RA, and the negative fraction formed the memory subset. Blood was collected by leukapheresis, and PBMCs were isolated by Ficoll-Histopaque density gradient centrifugation and then cryopreserved in liquid nitrogen vapor phase. Purity and quantity of every magnetically sorted T cell population were checked by analytical flow cytometry. From each sorted fraction, genomic DNA was isolated and quantified by UV absorbance on a Nanodrop 2000c. The germline V gene yields MNHEY for CDR1 and SVGAGI for CDR2. The CDR3 measures 13 amino acids from cysteine to phenylalanine. Of the read, only the CDR3 DNA is kept; its 39 bases are in frame from base 1. The junction shows trimming of 9 bases on V and 4 bases on J, and the gene matches do not reach 4 bases of it.

Using the deep immunoSEQ assay, multiplex PCR amplified TCR CDR3 regions from genomic DNA. Extracted genomic DNA from each cell subset was distributed evenly across all wells of several immunoSEQ 96-well plates, and each plate was treated as a replicate. For sorted subsets, about 0.2 ug genomic DNA, equal to tens of thousands of T cell genomes, was loaded into each replicate PCR. The purified libraries were quantified using a Qubit 3.0 fluorometer, sized with a Bioanalyzer 2100, and then quantified again using the KAPA Library Quantification kit. Each immunoSEQ 96-well plate was sequenced on its own single-read 150-cycle Illumina NextSeq 550 flow cell. As for how the authors treated the data: Because the immunoSEQ output held only junctional sequences and lacked quality scores, the filtering could not match the filtering applied to full-length reads. To assign V/J genes and CDR3, sequences were annotated using PyIR, a Python wrapper for IgBLAST v1.9, with IMGT germline references. Any read was removed if the V/J assignment was weak (E-value above 1e-6), the CDR3 was missing, or the read contained stop codons, out-of-frame junctions, or ambiguous translated residues. A V3J clonotype was defined by an identical inferred V gene, J gene, and CDR3 amino acid sequence. The percentage overlap between two repertoires was calculated by dividing the number of shared unique clonotypes by the size of the smaller repertoire. Three approaches were used to assess repertoire richness: RTK rarefaction, the Chao1 estimator, and Recon v2.1 estimates of unobserved clonotypes. Generation probabilities for all TCRbeta clonotypes obtained by the gDNA method from a handful of donors were computed using OLGA. The clones in this table, taken by TCRdb from immuneACCESS, are in-frame only. Not every clone is retained; where verified, under half of the shortfall comes from an unresolved V gene, and the cause of the rest is unknown. V and J calls and clone size come straight from that table; D and trimming were deduced from the DNA. The sample has about 1.1 million clones on record, roughly 80% of them singletons. Together, the top ten hold 0.89% of the sample.

The chain employs TRBV6-5 and TRBJ1-5; 9 bases in the middle match TRBD1. Sequencing input: memory CD4+ T cells from PBMCs. The sample's cell subset or site label, in plain terms: CD45RA-negative fraction. The sequence was collected from a man in his late teens or twenties in good health. Some clones in this sample may be carry-over from other donors' samples. The CDR3 amino acid sequence is: CASRGTGNQPQHF. At the DNA level, the sequence is TGTGCCAGTAGGGGGACAGGGAATCAGCCCCAGCATTTT.